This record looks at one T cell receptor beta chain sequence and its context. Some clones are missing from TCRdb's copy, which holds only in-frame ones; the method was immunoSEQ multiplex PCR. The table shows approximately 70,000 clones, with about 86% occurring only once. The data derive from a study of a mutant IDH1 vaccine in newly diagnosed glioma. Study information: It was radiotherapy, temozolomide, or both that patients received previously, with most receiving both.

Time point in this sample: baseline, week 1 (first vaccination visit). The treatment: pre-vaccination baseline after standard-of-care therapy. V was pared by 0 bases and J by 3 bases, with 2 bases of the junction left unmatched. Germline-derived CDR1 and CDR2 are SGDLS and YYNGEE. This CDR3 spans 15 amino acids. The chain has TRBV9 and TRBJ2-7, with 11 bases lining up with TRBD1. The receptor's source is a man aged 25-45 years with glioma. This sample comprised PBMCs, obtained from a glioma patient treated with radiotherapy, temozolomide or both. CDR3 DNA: TGTGCCAGCAGCGTAGACGGGACAGGGGGCTACGAGCAGTACTTC. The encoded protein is CASSVDGTGGYEQYF.